The 17 T cell receptor beta chains below all came from one sample that was sequenced in a study of vaccination and CD4 T cells after COVID-19. This sample's treatment: approximately 10-day PBMC culture with coronavirus spike peptide pools or control peptides (ViraFEST assay). CD4+ T cells that came from the unexposed donor were collected before the COVID-19 pandemic (2011-2018). Their antigens remain unidentified. Cultured CD4+ T cell DNA underwent sequencing with the Oncomine TCR Beta short-read assay. TCRdb reanalysed the PCR reads using MiXCR and keeps one entry per CDR3 protein. Among fewer than 5,000 distinct CDR3 sequences listed, about 39% were seen once. Sequences were obtained from CD4+ T cells from blood, cultured in vitro. These receptors originate from a human donor in good health.

The genes are TRBV6-1 and TRBJ1-2; a weak D match, TRBD1 (5 bases). Germline CDR1 MNHNS, CDR2 SASEGT. With 5 bases removed from V and 2 bases from J, the gap between germline ends came to 9 bases. The CDR3 runs to 13 residues. The CDR3 region is CASSRTKNYGYTF. Written as DNA, the CDR3 is TGTGCCAGCAGTAGGACAAAAAACTATGGCTACACCTTC.

The gene calls are TRBV30 and TRBJ2-5, with unresolved D. CDR3 length equals 13 residues. Germline lookup yields CDR1 GTSNPN and CDR2 SVGIG (reference sequence). Trimming stripped 1 base from V and 5 bases from J, with 11 bases between. CDR3 coding DNA: TGTGCCTGGAGTGGGGTAGGGTTCGAGACCCAGTACTTC. This encodes CAWSGVGFETQYF.

The chain has TRBV15 and TRBJ1-6; D ambiguous. V lost 0 bases, J lost 8 bases, and 11 bases lay in between. The CDR3 totals 15 residues. From germline, CDR1 is LNHNV and CDR2 YYDKDF (reference sequence). The CDR3 sequence: CATSRDKSADSPLHF. CDR3 DNA sequence: TGTGCCACCAGCAGAGATAAAAGCGCAGATTCACCCCTCCACTTT.

The sample holds a few counts of this clonotype. The chain uses TRBV7-9 and TRBJ1-1; TRBD1 might be the D (6 bases). The CDR3 runs to 16 residues. The germline gives CDR1 SEHNR, CDR2 FQNEAQ (reference sequence). V lost 7 bases, J lost 2 bases, and 20 bases lay in between. In DNA, the CDR3 is TGTGCCAGCACCCCCCGGGGGAGGACAGAAAACACTGAAGCTTTCTTT. Translation: CASTPRGRTENTEAFF. Together with reference TRBV7-9 and TRBJ1-1, the CDR3 gives the full variable domain: DTGVSQNPRHKITKRGQNVTFRCDPISEHNRLYWYRQTLGQGPEFLTYFQNEAQLEKSRLLSDRFSAERPKGSFSTLEIQRTEQGDSAMYLCASTPRGRTENTEAFFGQGTRLTVV.

This chain uses TRBV12-3 or TRBV12-4 with TRBJ1-3; D uncertain. The CDR3 loop spans 12 amino acids. Trimming removed 6 bases at V and 0 bases at J, with 3 bases between. CDR3 amino acids: CASRSSGNTIYF. For the CDR3, the DNA is TGTGCCAGCAGGAGCTCTGGAAACACCATATATTTT.

This clonotype was found a few times. The chain combines TRBV12-3 or TRBV12-4 with TRBJ1-5, with D perhaps TRBD1 (6 bases). Trimming left V 6 bases short and J 2 bases short, with 14 bases between. This CDR3 has 15 amino acids. The CDR3 loop reads CASRRGGRGNQPQHF. In DNA, the CDR3 is TGTGCCAGCAGGAGAGGGGGAAGGGGCAATCAGCCCCAGCATTTT.

This clonotype was recorded a few times. The rearrangement joins TRBV7-2 to TRBJ1-6, with 8 nucleotides matching TRBD1. The CDR3 is 15 residues long. The ends lost 5 bases at V and 10 bases at J; junction bases unmatched: 10. CDR1 is SGHTA and CDR2 is FQGNSA in the germline V gene. CDR3 amino acids: CASSTWTGKGSPLHF. The CDR3 region has the DNA TGTGCCAGCAGCACCTGGACAGGGAAAGGCTCACCCCTCCACTTT.

Judged by abundance, this clonotype is medium-sized. This rearrangement joins TRBV12-3 or TRBV12-4 to TRBJ1-1; no firm D call. The CDR3 has 13 amino acids. Trimming took off 2 bases at V and 0 bases at J, with 4 bases between the two ends. CDR3 sequence reads: CASSLIMNTEAFF. In DNA form, the CDR3 reads TGTGCCAGCAGTTTAATTATGAACACTGAAGCTTTCTTT.

V is TRBV11-3 and J is TRBJ1-1; TRBD1 agrees at 9 bases. Per germline, CDR1 SGHNT and CDR2 YENEEA. The CDR3 is 14 residues long. V lost 6 bases, J lost 1 base, and 3 bases stayed unmatched. The CDR3 protein is CASSYRGPNTEAFF. The CDR3 bases are TGTGCCAGCAGTTACAGGGGGCCGAACACTGAAGCTTTCTTT.

The chain recombines TRBV20-1 with TRBJ2-5; D not certain. This CDR3 is built from 12 residues. The ends were cut back, 3 bases at V and 3 bases at J, with 8 bases in the middle. CDR1 and CDR2 (germline): DFQATT, SNEGSKA (reference sequence). CDR3 sequence: CSASVGKETQYF. The CDR3 DNA reads as TGCAGTGCTAGTGTGGGAAAAGAGACCCAGTACTTC.

The chain joins TRBV6-4 to TRBJ2-6; the D gene is possibly TRBD1 (6 bases). This CDR3 is built from 15 residues. Trimming took off 3 bases at V and 4 bases at J, with 10 bases between the two ends. Germline-derived CDR1 and CDR2 are MRHNA and SNTAGT. Here the CDR3 DNA reads TGTGCCAGCAGTGAGGGGGCGAGAGGGGCCAACGTCCTGACTTTC. It translates to CASSEGARGANVLTF.

This clonotype was found a few times. The J gene is TRBJ2-7, the V gene TRBV7-8; D ambiguous. The germline V and J ends were trimmed by 5 bases and 4 bases, with 12 bases remaining between them. The length of the CDR3 is 13 residues. Germline-derived CDR1 and CDR2 are SGHVS and FQNEAQ. In DNA form, the CDR3 reads TGTGCCAGCAGCAGGACGGAAAGATACGAGCAGTACTTC. The encoded protein is CASSRTERYEQYF.

The chain has TRBV11-2 and TRBJ2-7; 7 bases map to TRBD1. The V and J ends lost 3 bases and 7 bases, in that order; junction bases with no gene match: 15. The CDR3 totals 16 residues. CDR1 and CDR2 (germline): SGHAT, FQNNGV. The CDR3 sequence: CASSFYGTDDLREQYF. CDR3 sequence (DNA): TGTGCCAGCAGCTTTTATGGGACAGACGATCTACGAGAGCAGTACTTC.

This chain connects TRBV12-3 or TRBV12-4 to TRBJ1-5, with no clear D. This CDR3 has 13 residues. V lost 8 bases and J 0 bases, leaving 8 bases between the germline ends. CDR3 region: CASRVDSNQPQHF. The CDR3 bases are TGTGCCAGCCGGGTGGATAGCAATCAGCCCCAGCATTTT.

The rearrangement links TRBV6-1 to TRBJ2-7, with D possibly TRBD2 on 5 matching bases. Germline CDR1 MNHNS, CDR2 SASEGT. This CDR3 contains 11 residues. V was shortened by 4 bases and J by 7 bases, with 8 bases between the two germline ends. The CDR3 loop is CASSVTGEQYF. The CDR3 nucleotides are TGTGCCAGCAGTGTGACGGGGGAGCAGTACTTC.

The J gene is TRBJ2-3, the V gene TRBV6-1; no firm D call. Trimming left V 2 bases short and J 6 bases short, with 9 bases between. The CDR3 contains 13 residues. Germline assignment: CDR1 MNHNS and CDR2 SASEGT. The CDR3 DNA reads as TGTGCCAGCAGTGAATCGGTTATTGATACGCAGTATTTT. Translating it yields CASSESVIDTQYF.

This clonotype was recorded a few times. V usage is TRBV19 and J usage is TRBJ1-1, with a tentative D call TRBD1 (6 bases). The V gene's germline CDR1 is LNHDA and CDR2 SQIVND (reference sequence). The CDR3 consists of 13 residues. The germline V and J ends were trimmed by 10 bases and 6 bases, with 18 bases remaining between them. CDR3 region: CATSRGGAAEAFF. CDR3 in DNA: TGTGCCACCTCCCGCGGGGGGGCGGCTGAAGCTTTCTTT.